This T cell receptor beta chain is from a study of T-cell reconstitution after alpha-beta-depleted transplantation in children. Overall study findings and caveats: At around two months after transplant, the alpha-beta T cells were reportedly derived from several hundred expanded clones that came from non-depleted graft cells. T-cell counts and diversity at one year following transplant were attributed mainly to newly produced T cells. Surviving recipient T cells and intrathymic progenitors accounted for some patients' high TCRbeta diversity at day 60.

This clonotype was detected many times. Antigen specificity is unknown. It was with unique molecular identifiers that the TCRbeta library was prepared. A single record per CDR3 protein comes from TCRdb applying MiXCR to the PCR reads. Of more than 120,000 distinct CDR3 sequences in the sample, 8.8% were seen once. This specimen was PBMCs, mostly from graft donor cells, taken 180 days after TCRalphabeta/CD19-depleted stem cell transplant. This receptor was obtained from a female patient aged 2-15 years who had a stem cell transplant for congenital amegakaryocytic thrombocytopenia, so the T cells may come from the graft donor.

The CDR3 bases are TGCAGTGCTAGTGGGACTAGCGGGGGGTACTCCTACAATGAGCAGTTCTTC. Protein: CSASGTSGGYSYNEQFF. The rearrangement joins TRBV20-1 to TRBJ2-1, with TRBD2 identical over 15 bases. Germline assignment: CDR1 DFQATT and CDR2 SNEGSKA (reference sequence). After removal of 3 bases from V and 0 bases from J, the junction contained 3 bases not matched to a gene. This CDR3 is built from 17 residues.